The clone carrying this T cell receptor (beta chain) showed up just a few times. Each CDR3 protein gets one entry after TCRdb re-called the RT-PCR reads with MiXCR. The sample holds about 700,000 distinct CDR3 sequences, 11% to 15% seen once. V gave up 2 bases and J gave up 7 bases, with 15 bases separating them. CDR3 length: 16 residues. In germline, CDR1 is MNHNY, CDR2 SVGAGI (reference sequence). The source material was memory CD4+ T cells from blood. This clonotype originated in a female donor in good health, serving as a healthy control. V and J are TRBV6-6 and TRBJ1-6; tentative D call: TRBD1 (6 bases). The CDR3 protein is CASSYDTPGQNSPLHF. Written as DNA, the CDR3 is TGTGCCAGCAGTTACGATACTCCGGGACAAAATTCACCCCTCCACTTT.